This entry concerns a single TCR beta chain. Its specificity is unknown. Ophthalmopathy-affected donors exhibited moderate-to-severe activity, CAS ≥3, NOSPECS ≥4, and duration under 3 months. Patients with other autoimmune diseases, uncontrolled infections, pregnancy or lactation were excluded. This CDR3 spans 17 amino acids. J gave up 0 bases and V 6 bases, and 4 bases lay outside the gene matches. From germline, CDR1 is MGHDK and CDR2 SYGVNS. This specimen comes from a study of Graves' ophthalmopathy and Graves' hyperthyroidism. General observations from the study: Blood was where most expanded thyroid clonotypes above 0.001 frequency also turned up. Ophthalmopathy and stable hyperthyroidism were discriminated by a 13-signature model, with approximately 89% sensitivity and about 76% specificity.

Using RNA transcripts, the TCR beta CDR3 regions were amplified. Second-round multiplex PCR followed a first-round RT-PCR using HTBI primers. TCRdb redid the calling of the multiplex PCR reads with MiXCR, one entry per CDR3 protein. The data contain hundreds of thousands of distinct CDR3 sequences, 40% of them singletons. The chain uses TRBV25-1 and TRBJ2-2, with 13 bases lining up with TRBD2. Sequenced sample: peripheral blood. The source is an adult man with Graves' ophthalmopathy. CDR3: CASSRTSGGSNTGELFF. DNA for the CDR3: TGTGCCAGCAGCCGGACTAGCGGGGGCTCGAACACCGGGGAGCTGTTTTTT.